This T cell receptor beta chain was obtained from a study of blood T cells in healthy people across ages. V lost 3 bases and J lost 4; bases outside the gene matches: 3. The germline CDR1 and CDR2 sequences are KGHDR and SFDVKD. The CDR3 contains 14 residues. Primed by a sample-barcoded 5' primer and a J-beta primer mix, a second PCR proceeded for roughly 6 to 12 cycles. From the 5' RACE reads, TCRdb called clonotypes with MiXCR, one entry per CDR3 protein. The sample yields about 800,000 distinct CDR3 sequences, 25% seen once. This clonotype was recorded a few times. The data were also submitted as part of a second study, on T cells of mothers and their children. Per that study: More than five children and their three healthy Caucasian mothers were the donors.

This sequence originates from a boy between 5 and 17 years old in good health. This rearrangement joins TRBV24-1 to TRBJ1-2, with 8 positions matching TRBD1. Material for sequencing was blood. The CDR3 nucleotides are TGTGCCACCAGTGATCCCGGGACAGGCTATGGCTACACCTTC. Protein sequence: CATSDPGTGYGYTF.